This T cell receptor beta chain was retrieved from a study of PD-L1 blockade in urothelial cancer. Study at large: The median number of T cells present in blood samples was approximately 140,000.

Trimming at V came to 6 bases and at J to 3 bases, leaving 8 bases not matched to a gene. Germline V gene data show CDR1 as SGHAT and CDR2 as FQNNGV. The CDR3 totals 16 residues. Time point of the sample: pretreatment peripheral blood. Assay: immunoSEQ multiplex PCR; the TCRdb copy retains only in-frame clones and omits some. In the table there are 30,000 to 40,000 clones, 84% of which are singletons. V is TRBV11-2 and J is TRBJ2-1, with 10 bases fitting TRBD2. Here the sequenced sample was PBMCs, taken around atezolizumab (anti-PD-L1) treatment. The receptor comes from a man in his 60s with urothelial cancer. The CDR3 DNA follows: TGTGCCAGCAGACCAATGGGGACTAGCGTCTACAATGAGCAGTTCTTC. Its translation: CASRPMGTSVYNEQFF.